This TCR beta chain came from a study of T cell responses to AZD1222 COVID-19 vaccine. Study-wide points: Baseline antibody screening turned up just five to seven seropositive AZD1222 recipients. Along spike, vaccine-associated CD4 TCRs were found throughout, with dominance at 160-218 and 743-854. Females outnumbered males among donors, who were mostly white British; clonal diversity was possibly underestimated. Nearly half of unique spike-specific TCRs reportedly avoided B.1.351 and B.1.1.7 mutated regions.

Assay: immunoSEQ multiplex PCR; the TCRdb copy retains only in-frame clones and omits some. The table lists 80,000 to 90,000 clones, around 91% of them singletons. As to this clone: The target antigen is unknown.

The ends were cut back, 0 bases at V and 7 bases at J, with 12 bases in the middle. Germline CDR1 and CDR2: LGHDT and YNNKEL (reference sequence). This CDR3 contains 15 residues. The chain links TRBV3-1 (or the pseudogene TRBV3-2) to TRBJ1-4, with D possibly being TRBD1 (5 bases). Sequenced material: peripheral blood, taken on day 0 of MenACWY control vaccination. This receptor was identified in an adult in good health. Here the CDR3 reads CASSQDRQGFEKLFF. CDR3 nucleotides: TGTGCCAGCAGCCAAGATCGTCAGGGCTTTGAAAAACTGTTTTTT.